This T cell receptor (beta chain) was sequenced during a study of cytomegalovirus exposure and HLA in healthy donors. Overall study: Counted in an early data release were some 81 million unique TCRs from HLA-typed donors.

In this sample, this clone turned up a few times. PCR primers comprised 60 Vbeta and 13 Jbeta primers. How the authors handled the data: A follow-up analysis tallied tens of millions of unique TCR beta chains, some 9.9 million shared. The method was immunoSEQ multiplex PCR; TCRdb's version includes in-frame clones alone and lacks a portion of them. The DNA was the basis for D and trimming; V, J and clone size are from that table. The sample contains tens of thousands of clones, around three quarters of which appear only once. Germline V gene lookup returns CDR1 SGHRS and CDR2 YFSETQ. With V trimmed by 0 bases and J by 3 bases, 9 bases remained unmatched. The CDR3 covers 17 residues.

The material sequenced was PBMCs. The rearrangement joins TRBV5-1 to TRBJ2-5, with 9 bases that match TRBD2. This receptor was identified in a male donor in good health and CMV-seronegative. The CDR3 loop reads CASSLVSSGSLEETQYF. CDR3 in DNA: TGCGCCAGCAGCTTGGTTAGTAGCGGGAGTCTTGAAGAGACCCAGTACTTC.